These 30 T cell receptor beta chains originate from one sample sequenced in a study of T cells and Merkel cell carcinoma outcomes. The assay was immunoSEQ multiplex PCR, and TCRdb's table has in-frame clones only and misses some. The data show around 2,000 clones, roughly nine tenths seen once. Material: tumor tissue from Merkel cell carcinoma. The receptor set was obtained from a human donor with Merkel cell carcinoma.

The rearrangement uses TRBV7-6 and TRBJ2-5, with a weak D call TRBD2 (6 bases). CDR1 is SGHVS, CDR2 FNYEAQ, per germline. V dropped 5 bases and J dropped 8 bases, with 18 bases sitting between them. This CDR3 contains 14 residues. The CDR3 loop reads CASSPGTWGGTQYF. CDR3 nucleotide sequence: TGTGCCAGCAGCCCCGGGACTTGGGGAGGAACCCAGTACTTC.

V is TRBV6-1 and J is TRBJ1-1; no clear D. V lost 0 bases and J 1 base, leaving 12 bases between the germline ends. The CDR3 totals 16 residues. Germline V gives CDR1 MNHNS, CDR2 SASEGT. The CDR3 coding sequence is TGTGCCAGCAGTGAAGCATGGGCCGTAAGGAACACTGAAGCTTTCTTT. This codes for CASSEAWAVRNTEAFF.

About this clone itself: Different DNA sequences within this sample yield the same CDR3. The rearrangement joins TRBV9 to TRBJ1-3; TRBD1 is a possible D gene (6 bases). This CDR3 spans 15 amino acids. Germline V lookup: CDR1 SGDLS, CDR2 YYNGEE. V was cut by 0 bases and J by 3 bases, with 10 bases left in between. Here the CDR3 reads CASSVETGLGNTIYF. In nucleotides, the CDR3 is TGTGCCAGCAGCGTAGAAACAGGGCTTGGAAACACCATATATTTT.

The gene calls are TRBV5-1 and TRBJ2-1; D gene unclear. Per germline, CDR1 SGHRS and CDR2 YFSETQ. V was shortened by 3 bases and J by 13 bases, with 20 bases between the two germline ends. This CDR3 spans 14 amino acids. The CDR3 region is CASSSVDGSGFQFF. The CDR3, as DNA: TGCGCCAGCAGCTCGGTGGACGGATCCGGGTTCCAGTTCTTC.

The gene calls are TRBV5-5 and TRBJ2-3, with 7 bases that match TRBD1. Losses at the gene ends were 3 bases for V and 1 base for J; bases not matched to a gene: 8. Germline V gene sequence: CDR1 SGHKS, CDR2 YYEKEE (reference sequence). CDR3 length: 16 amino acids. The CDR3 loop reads CASSSPGQPRTDTQYF. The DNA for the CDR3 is TGTGCCAGCAGCTCGCCGGGACAGCCTCGCACAGATACGCAGTATTTT.

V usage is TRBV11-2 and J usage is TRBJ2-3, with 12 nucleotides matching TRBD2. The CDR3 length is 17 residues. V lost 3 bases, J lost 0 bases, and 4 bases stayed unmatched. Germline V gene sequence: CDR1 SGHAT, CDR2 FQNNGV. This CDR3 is CASSFGTSGRSTDTQYF. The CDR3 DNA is TGTGCCAGCAGCTTCGGGACTAGCGGGCGAAGCACAGATACGCAGTATTTT. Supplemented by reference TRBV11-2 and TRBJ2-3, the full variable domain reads EAGVAQSPRYKIIEKRQSVAFWCNPISGHATLYWYQQILGQGPKLLIQFQNNGVVDDSQLPKDRFSAERLKGVDSTLKIQPAKLEDSAVYLCASSFGTSGRSTDTQYFGPGTRLTVL.

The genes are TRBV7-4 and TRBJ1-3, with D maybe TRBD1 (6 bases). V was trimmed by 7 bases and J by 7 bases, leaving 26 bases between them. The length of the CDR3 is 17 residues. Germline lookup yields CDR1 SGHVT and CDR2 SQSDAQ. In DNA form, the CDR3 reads TGTGCCAGCACCCAGAGGGGGAGACGTGGTGGTGGGAACACCATATATTTT. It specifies CASTQRGRRGGGNTIYF.

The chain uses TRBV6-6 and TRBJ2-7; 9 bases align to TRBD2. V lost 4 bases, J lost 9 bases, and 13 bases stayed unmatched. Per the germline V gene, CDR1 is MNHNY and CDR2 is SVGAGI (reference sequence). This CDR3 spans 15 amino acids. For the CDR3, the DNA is TGTGCCAGCAGTTCCGCGGGAGGGGCATATCCGGTGCAGTACTTC. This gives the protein CASSSAGGAYPVQYF.

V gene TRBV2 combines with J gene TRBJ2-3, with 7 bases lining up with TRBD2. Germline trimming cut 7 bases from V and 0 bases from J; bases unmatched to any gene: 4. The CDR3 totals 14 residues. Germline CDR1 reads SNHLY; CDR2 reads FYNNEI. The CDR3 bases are TGTGCCAGCACCGCGGGGGTGAGCACAGATACGCAGTATTTT. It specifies CASTAGVSTDTQYF.

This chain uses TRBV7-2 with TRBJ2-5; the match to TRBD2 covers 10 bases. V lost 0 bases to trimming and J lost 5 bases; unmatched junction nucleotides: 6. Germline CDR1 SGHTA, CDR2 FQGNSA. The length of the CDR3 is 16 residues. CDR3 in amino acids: CASSLAVAGGVETQYF. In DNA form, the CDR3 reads TGTGCCAGCAGCTTAGCGGTAGCGGGGGGCGTGGAGACCCAGTACTTC.

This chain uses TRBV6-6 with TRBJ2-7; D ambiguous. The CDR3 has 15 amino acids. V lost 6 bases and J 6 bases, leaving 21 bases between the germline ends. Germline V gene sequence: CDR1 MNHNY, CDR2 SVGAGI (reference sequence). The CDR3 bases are TGTGCCAGCAGCCCGCACACCCCATCGCTCGGCGAGCAGTACTTC. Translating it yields CASSPHTPSLGEQYF.

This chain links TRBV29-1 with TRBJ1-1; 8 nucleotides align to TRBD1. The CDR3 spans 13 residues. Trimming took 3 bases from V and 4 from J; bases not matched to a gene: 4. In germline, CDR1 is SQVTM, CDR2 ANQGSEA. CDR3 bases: TGCAGCGTTGATAGGACAGGGAGCACTGAAGCTTTCTTT. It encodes CSVDRTGSTEAFF.

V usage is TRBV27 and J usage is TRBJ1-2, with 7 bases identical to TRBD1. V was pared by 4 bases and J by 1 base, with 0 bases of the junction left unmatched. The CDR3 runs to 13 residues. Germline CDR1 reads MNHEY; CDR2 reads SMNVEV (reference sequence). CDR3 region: CASSWDSNYGYTF. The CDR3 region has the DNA TGTGCCAGCAGTTGGGACAGTAACTATGGCTACACCTTC.

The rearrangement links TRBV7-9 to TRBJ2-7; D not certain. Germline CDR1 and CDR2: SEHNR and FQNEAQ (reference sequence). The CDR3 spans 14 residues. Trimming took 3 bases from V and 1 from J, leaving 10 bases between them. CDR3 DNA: TGTGCCAGCAGCTTTTGGGGAAGGTCCTACGAGCAGTACTTC. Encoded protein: CASSFWGRSYEQYF.

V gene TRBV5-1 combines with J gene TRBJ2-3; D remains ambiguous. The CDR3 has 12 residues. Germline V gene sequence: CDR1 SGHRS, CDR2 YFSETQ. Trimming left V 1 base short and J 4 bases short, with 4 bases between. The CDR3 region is CASSLRADTQYF. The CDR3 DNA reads TGCGCCAGCAGCTTGAGGGCAGATACGCAGTATTTT.

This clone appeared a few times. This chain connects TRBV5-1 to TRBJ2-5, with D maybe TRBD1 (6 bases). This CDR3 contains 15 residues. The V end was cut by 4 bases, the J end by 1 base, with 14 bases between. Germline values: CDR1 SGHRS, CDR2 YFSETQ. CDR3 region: CASSLQGLGQETQYF. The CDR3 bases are TGCGCCAGCAGCCTACAGGGTCTTGGCCAAGAGACCCAGTACTTC. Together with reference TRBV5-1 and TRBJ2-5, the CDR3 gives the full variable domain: KAGVTQTPRYLIKTRGQQVTLSCSPISGHRSVSWYQQTPGQGLQFLFEYFSETQRNKGNFPGRFSGRQFSNSRSEMNVSTLELGDSALYLCASSLQGLGQETQYFGPGTRLLVL.

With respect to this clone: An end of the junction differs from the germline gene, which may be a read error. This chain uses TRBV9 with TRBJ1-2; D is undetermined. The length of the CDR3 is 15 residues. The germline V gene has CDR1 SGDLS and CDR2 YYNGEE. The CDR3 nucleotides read TGTGCCAGCAGCTCTAAGATCGGCCCTCTCTATGGCTACACTTTC. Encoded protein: CASSSKIGPLYGYTF.

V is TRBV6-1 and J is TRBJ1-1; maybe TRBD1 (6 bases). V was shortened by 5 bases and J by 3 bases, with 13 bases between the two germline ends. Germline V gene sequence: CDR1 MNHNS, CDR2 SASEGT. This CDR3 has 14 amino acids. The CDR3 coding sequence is TGTGCCAGCAGTACTCAGGGGCTGGACACTGAAGCTTTCTTT. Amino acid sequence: CASSTQGLDTEAFF.

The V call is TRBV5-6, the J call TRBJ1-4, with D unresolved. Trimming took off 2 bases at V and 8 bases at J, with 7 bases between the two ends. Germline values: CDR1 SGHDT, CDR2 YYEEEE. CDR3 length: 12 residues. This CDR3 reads CASSFVGEKLFF. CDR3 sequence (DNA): TGTGCCAGCAGCTTCGTTGGAGAAAAACTGTTTTTT.

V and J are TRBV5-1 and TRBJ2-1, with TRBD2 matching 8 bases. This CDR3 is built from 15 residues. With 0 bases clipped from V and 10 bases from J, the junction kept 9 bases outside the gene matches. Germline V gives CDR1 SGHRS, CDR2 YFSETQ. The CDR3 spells CASSLESSGLTEQFF. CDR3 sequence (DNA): TGCGCCAGCAGCTTGGAGTCTAGCGGGCTGACGGAGCAGTTCTTC.

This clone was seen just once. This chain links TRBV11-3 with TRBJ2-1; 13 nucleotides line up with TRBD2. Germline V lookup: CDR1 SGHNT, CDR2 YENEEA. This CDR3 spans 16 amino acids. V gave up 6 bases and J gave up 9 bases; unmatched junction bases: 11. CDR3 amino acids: CASSSGLLAGGGEQFF. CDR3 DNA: TGTGCCAGCAGTTCAGGCTTACTAGCGGGGGGGGGTGAGCAGTTCTTC.

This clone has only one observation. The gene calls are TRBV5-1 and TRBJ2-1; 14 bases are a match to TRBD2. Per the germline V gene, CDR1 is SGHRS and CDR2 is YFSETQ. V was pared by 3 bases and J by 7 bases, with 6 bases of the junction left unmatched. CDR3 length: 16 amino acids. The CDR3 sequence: CASSSGLAGGSNEQFF. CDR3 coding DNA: TGCGCCAGCAGCTCCGGACTAGCGGGAGGTTCGAATGAGCAGTTCTTC. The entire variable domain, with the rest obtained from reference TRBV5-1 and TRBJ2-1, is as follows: KAGVTQTPRYLIKTRGQQVTLSCSPISGHRSVSWYQQTPGQGLQFLFEYFSETQRNKGNFPGRFSGRQFSNSRSEMNVSTLELGDSALYLCASSSGLAGGSNEQFFGPGTRLTVL.

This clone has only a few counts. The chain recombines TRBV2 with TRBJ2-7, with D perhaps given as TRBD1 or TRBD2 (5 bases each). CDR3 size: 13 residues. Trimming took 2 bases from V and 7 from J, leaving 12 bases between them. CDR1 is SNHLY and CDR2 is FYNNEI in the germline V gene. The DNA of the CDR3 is TGTGCCAGCAGTGAATCAGAGGGGATGGAGCAGTACTTC. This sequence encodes CASSESEGMEQYF.

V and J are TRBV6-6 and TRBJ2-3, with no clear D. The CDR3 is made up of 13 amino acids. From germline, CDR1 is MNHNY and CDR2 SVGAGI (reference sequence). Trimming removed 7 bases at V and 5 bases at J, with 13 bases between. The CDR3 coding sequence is TGTGCCAGCACCCCTTCACTCGGAGATACGCAGTATTTT. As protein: CASTPSLGDTQYF.

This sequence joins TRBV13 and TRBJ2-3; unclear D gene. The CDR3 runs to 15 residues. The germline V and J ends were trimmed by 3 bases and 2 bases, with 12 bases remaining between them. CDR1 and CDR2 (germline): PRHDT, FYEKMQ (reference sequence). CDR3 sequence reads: CASSLRKGSTDTQYF. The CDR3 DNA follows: TGTGCCAGCAGCTTGCGTAAAGGGTCCACAGATACGCAGTATTTT.

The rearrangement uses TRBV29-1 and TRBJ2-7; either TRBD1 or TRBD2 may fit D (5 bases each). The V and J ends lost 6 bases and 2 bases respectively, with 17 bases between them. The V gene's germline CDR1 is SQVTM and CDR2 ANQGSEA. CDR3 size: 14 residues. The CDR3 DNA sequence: TGCAGCGTGGGACGGTCCCAAATAGCCTACGAGCAGTACTTC. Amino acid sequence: CSVGRSQIAYEQYF.

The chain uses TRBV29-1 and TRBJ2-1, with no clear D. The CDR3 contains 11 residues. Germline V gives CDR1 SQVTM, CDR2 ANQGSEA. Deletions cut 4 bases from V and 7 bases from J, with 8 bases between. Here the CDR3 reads CSVVPPNEQFF. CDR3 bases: TGCAGCGTTGTCCCACCTAATGAGCAGTTCTTC.

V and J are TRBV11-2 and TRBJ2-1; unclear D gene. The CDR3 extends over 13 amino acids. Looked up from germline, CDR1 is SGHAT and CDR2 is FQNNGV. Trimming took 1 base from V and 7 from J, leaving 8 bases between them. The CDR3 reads CASSLAGENEQFF. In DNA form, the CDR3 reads TGTGCCAGCAGCTTAGCAGGCGAGAATGAGCAGTTCTTC.

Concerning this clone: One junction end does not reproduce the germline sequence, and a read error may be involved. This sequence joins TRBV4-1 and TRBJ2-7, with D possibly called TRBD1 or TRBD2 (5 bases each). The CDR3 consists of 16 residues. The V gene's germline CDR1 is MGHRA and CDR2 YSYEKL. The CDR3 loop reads CASSQDLGDPSYEQYF. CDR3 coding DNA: TGCGCCAGTAGCCAAGATCTGGGGGATCCGTCCTACGAGCAGTACTTC.

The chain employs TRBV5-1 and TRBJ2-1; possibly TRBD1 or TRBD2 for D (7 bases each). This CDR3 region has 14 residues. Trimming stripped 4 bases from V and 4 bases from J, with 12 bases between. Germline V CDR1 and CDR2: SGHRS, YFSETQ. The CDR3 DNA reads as TGCGCCAGCAGCGGGGGGGACAGTTACAATGAGCAGTTCTTC. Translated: CASSGGDSYNEQFF.